The sequence of this T cell receptor (beta chain) was determined in a study of cytomegalovirus exposure and HLA in healthy donors. Germline values: CDR1 SGDLS, CDR2 YYNGEE. The V segment lost 1 base and the J segment 4 bases; nucleotides outside the gene matches: 10. The CDR3 has 17 amino acids. PCR was performed using 60 Vbeta and 13 Jbeta primers. Libraries were prepared by immunoSEQ multiplex PCR; TCRdb keeps only in-frame clonotypes and omits some of them. The data contain about 100,000 clones, roughly 70% of them singletons. The chain couples TRBV9 to TRBJ2-5; 10 nucleotides match TRBD1. The sequence came from a man in his forties or fifties in good health and CMV-seronegative. The material sequenced was PBMCs. The CDR3 DNA reads as TGTGCCAGCAGCGTAAGAGGACAGGGGGGAAGCGGAGAGACCCAGTACTTC. Residues: CASSVRGQGGSGETQYF.